This T cell receptor beta chain appears in the sequencing data of a study of breast tumors, draining lymph nodes, adjacent tissues (dated by TCRdb to 2016 to 2017). About the study as a whole: TCR beta repertoires were compared across tumor, adjacent nontumor tissue and axillary lymph nodes obtained from breast cancer patients. In human breast cancer, the study set out to evaluate how tumor, surrounding tissue and draining lymph node repertoires relate to one another and whether T cells may move between these sites.

The reads were generated on an Illumina HiSeq 2000. TCR beta chain libraries were generated by multiplex PCR amplification. The amplified TCR beta chain products were analyzed by high-throughput sequencing. TCRdb reanalyzed the raw reads on its own, using fastp at Q25 for trimming and MiXCR for clone calling, and kept in-frame beta chains. Every entry covers one CDR3 protein and lists the most common genes and DNA from its rows. The sample includes around 130,000 distinct CDR3 sequences, with 21% observed a single time. Of the sample, 2.2% falls within the top ten clones. General study outcomes and caveats: Tumor T-cell repertoires showed less diversity than lymph node repertoires and more diversity than nontumor tissue repertoires, and tumor T-cell repertoires showed preferential V and J gene usage. The study presented the conclusion that tumor T cells originate in lymph nodes as consistent with a hypothesis, not as something directly demonstrated. The data were considered consistent with the idea that most tumor T cells come from the lymph node and then expand in tumor tissue. Tumor and nontumor tissue repertoires were significantly more similar in luminal-like than in basal-like breast cancer.

For CDR1 and CDR2, the germline V gene lists KGHSH and LQKENI. V loses 2 bases, J loses 0 bases, and the germline ends lie 16 bases apart. The CDR3 numbers 17 residues from cysteine through phenylalanine. The kept DNA is CDR3 alone, 51 bases in frame from the first base. This clonotype was counted ten times or more. Its antigen is still unknown. Within one base of it there is no much larger clone, and no base qualities were kept. The lymph node samples were taken from the axillary draining lymph nodes of breast cancer patients. The sample taken for sequencing was axillary lymph node tissue. This sequence was found in a female donor with breast cancer. Some clones in this sample may be carry-over from other donors' samples. The rearrangement joined TRBV18 to TRBJ1-2; there is no confident call for the D gene. DNA sequence: TGTGCCAGCTCACCATGGGATCTCGGGAGATCTAACTATGGCTACACCTTC. Protein translation: CASSPWDLGRSNYGYTF.